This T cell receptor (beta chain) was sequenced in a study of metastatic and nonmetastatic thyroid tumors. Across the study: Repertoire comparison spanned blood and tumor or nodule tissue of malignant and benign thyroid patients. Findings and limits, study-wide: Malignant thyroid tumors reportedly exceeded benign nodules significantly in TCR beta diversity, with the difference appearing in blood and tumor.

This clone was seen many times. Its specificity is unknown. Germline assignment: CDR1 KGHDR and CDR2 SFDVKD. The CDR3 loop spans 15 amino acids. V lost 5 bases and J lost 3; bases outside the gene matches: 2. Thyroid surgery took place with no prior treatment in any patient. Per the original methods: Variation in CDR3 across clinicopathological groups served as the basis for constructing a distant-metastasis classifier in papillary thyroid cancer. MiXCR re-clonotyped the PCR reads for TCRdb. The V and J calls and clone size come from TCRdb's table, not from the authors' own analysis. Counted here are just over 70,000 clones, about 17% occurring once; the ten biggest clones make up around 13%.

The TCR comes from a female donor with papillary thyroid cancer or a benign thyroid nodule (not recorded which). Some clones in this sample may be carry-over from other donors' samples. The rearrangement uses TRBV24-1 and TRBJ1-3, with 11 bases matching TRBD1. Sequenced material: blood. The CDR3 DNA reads TGTGCCACCAGTGGGACAGGGGGCAGTGGAAACACCATATATTTT. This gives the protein CATSGTGGSGNTIYF.